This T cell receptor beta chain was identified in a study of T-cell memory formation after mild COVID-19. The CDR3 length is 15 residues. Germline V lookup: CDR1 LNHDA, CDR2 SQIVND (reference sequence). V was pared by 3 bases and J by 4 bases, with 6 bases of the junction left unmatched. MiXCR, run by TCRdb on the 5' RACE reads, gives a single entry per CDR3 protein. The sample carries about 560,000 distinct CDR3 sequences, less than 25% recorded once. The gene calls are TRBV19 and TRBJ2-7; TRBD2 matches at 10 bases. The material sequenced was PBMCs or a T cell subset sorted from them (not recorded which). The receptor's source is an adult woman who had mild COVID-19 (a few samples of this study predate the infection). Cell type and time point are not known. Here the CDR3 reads CASSIRASGSYEQYF. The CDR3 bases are TGTGCCAGTAGTATCCGGGCTAGCGGGAGTTACGAGCAGTACTTC.